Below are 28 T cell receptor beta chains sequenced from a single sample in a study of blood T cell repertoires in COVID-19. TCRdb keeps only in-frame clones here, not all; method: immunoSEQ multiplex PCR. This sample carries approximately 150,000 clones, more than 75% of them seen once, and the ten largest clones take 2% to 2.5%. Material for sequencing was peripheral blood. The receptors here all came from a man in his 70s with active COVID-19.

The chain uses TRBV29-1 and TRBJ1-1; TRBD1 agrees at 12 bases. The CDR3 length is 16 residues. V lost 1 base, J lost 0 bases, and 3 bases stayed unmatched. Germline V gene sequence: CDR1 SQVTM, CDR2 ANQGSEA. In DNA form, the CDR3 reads TGCAGCGTTGAAGGTTGGGACAGGGGGCTGAACACTGAAGCTTTCTTT. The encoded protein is CSVEGWDRGLNTEAFF.

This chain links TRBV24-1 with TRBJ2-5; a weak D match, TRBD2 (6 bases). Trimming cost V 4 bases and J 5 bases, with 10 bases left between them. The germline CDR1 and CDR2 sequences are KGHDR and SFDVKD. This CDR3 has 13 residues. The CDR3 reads CATSELAGETQYF. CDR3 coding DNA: TGTGCCACCAGTGAACTAGCCGGTGAGACCCAGTACTTC.

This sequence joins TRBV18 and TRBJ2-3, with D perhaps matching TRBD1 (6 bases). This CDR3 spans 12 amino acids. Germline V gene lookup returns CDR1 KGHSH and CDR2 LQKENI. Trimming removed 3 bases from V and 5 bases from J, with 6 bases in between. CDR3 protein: CASSPDRDTQYF. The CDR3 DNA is TGTGCCAGCTCACCGGACAGAGATACGCAGTATTTT.

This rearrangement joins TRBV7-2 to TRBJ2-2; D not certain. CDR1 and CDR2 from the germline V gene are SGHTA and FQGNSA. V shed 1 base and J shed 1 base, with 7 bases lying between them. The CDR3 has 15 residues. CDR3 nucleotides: TGTGCCAGCAGCTTAGTCACGAGGAACACCGGGGAGCTGTTTTTT. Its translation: CASSLVTRNTGELFF.

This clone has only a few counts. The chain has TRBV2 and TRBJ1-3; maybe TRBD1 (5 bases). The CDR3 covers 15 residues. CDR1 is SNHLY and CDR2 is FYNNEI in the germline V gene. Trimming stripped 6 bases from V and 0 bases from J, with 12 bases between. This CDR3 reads CASREQARSGNTIYF. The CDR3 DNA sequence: TGTGCCAGCAGGGAACAGGCCCGCTCTGGAAACACCATATATTTT.

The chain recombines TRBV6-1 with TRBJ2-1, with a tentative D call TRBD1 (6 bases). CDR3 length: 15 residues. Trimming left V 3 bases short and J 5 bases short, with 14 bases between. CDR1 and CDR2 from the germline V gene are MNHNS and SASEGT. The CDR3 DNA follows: TGTGCCAGCAGTGACCTGTGGGGGCCTGACAATGAGCAGTTCTTC. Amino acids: CASSDLWGPDNEQFF.

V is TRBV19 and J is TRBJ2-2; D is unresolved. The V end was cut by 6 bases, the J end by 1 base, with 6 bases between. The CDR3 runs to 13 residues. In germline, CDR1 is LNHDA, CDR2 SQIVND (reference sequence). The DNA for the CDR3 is TGTGCCAGTAGGGGCCAGAACACCGGGGAGCTGTTTTTT. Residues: CASRGQNTGELFF.

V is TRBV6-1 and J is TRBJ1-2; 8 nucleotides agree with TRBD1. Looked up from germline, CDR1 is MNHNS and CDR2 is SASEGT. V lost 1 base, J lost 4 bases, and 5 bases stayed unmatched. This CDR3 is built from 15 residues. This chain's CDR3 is CASSEEAGGGYGYTF. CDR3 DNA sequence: TGTGCCAGCAGTGAAGAGGCAGGGGGCGGCTATGGCTACACCTTC.

The CDR3 DNA reads as TGTGCCAGCAGCGCCGGACTTTTAGGAGCAGATACGCAGTATTTT. This sequence encodes CASSAGLLGADTQYF. The chain employs TRBV9 and TRBJ2-3, with D possibly being TRBD2 (5 bases). Per germline, CDR1 SGDLS and CDR2 YYNGEE. The CDR3 spans 15 residues. V dropped 3 bases and J dropped 4 bases, with 15 bases sitting between them.

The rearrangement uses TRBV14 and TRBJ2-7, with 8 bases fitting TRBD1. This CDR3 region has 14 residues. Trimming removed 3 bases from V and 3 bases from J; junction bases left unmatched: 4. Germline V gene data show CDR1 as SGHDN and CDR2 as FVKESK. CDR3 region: CASSHGTGFYEQYF. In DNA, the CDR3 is TGTGCCAGCAGCCATGGGACAGGTTTCTACGAGCAGTACTTC. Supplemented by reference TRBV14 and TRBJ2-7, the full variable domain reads EAGVTQFPSHSVIEKGQTVTLRCDPISGHDNLYWYRRVMGKEIKFLLHFVKESKQDESGMPNNRFLAERTGGTYSTLKVQPAELEDSGVYFCASSHGTGFYEQYFGPGTRLTVT.

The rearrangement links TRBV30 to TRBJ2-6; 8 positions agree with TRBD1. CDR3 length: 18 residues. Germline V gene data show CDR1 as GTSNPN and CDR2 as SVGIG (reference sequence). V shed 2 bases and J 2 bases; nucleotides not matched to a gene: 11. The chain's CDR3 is CAWSSSRTGPTGANVLTF. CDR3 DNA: TGTGCCTGGAGTTCTTCGAGGACAGGGCCGACTGGGGCCAACGTCCTGACTTTC.

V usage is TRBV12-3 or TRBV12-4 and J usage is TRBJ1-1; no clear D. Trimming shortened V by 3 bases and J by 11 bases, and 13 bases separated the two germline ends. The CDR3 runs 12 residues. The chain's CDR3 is CASSFGLGEAFF. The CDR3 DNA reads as TGTGCCAGCAGTTTTGGTTTAGGAGAGGCTTTCTTT.

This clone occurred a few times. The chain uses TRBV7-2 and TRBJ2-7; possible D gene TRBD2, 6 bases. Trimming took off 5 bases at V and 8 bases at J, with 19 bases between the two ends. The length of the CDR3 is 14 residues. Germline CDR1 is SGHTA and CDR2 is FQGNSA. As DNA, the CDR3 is TGTGCCAGCAGCAACCCGGGACTCCCGGCAAAGCAGTACTTC. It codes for CASSNPGLPAKQYF.

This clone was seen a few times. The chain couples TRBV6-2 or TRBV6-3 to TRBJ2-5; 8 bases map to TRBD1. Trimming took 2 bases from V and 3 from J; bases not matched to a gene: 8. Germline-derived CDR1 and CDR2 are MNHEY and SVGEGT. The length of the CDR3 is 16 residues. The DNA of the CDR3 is TGTGCCAGCAGTTACCTACCTCGACAGGGGAAAGAGACCCAGTACTTC. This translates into CASSYLPRQGKETQYF.

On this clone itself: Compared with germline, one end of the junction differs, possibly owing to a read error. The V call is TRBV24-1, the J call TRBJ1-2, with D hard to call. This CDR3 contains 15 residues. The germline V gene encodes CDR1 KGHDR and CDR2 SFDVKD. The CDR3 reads CATSDPNPGQGSISF. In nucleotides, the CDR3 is TGTGCCACCAGTGACCCCAACCCAGGTCAAGGCTCAATCTCATTC.

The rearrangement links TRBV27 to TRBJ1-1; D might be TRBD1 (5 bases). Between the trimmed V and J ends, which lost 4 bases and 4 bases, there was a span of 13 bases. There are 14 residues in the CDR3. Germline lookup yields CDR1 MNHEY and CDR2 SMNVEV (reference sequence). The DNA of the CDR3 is TGTGCCAGCAGTTCCTCGACAGTAGCCACTGAAGCTTTCTTT. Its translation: CASSSSTVATEAFF.

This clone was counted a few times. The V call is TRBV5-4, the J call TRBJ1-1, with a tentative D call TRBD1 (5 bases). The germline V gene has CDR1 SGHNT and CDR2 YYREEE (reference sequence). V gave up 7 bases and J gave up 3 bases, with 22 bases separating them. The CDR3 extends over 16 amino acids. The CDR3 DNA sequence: TGTGCCAGCCTAGGTAGGGCCACTCGGGGGGACACTGAAGCTTTCTTT. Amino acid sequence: CASLGRATRGDTEAFF.

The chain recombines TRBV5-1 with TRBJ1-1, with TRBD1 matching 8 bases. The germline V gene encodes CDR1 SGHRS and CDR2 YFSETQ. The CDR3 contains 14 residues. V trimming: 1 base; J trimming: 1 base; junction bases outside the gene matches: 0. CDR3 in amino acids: CASSLTGGNTEAFF. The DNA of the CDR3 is TGCGCCAGCAGCTTGACAGGGGGGAACACTGAAGCTTTCTTT.

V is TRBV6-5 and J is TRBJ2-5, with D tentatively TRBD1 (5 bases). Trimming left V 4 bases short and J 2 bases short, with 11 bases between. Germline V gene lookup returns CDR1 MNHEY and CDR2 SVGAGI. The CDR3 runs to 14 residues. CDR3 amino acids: CASSFDRWQETQYF. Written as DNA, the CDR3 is TGTGCCAGCAGTTTTGACAGATGGCAAGAGACCCAGTACTTC.

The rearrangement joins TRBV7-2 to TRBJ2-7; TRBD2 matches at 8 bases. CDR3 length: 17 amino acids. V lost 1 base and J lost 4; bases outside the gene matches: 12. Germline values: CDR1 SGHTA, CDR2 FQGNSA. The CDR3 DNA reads TGTGCCAGCAGCTTAGGGAGCGGGAGCCCTCTGGAATACGAGCAGTACTTC. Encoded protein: CASSLGSGSPLEYEQYF.

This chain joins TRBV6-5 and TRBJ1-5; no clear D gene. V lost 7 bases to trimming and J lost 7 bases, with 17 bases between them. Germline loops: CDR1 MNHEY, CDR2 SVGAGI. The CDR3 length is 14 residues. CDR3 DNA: TGTGCCAGCACCCTCGCGGCGGGCGGGCAGCCCCAGCATTTT. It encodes CASTLAAGGQPQHF.

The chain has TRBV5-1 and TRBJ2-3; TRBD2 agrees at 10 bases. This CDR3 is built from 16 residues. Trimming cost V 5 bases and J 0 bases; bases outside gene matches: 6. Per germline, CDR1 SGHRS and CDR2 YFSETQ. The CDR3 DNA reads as TGCGCCAGCAGGTTGAGGACTAGCGGTAGCACAGATACGCAGTATTTT. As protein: CASRLRTSGSTDTQYF.

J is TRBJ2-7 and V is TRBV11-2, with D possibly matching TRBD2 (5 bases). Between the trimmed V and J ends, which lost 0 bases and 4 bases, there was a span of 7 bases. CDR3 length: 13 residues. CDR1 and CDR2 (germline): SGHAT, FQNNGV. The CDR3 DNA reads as TGTGCCAGCAGCTTAGATGGGAGTTACGAGCAGTACTTC. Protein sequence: CASSLDGSYEQYF.

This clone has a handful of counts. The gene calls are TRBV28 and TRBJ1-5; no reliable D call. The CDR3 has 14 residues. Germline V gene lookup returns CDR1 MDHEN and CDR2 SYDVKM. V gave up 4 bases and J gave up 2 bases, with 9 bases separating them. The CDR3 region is CASSYPGGNQPQHF. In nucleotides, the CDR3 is TGTGCCAGCAGTTACCCGGGAGGCAATCAGCCCCAGCATTTT.

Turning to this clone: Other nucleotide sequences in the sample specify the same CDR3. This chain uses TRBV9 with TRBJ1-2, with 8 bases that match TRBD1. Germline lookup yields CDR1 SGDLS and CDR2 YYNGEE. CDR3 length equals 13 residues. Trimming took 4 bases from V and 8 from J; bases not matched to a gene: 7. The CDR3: CASSPDREYGYTF. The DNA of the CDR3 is TGTGCCAGCAGCCCGGACAGGGAATACGGCTACACCTTC.

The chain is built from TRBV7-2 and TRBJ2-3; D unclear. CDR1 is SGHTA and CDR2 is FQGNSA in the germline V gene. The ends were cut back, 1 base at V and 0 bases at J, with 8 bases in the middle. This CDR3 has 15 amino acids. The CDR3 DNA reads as TGTGCCAGCAGCTTAGGGGTACAGAGCACAGATACGCAGTATTTT. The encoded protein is CASSLGVQSTDTQYF. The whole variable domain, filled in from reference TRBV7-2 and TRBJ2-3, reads GAGVSQSPSNKVTEKGKDVELRCDPISGHTALYWYRQSLGQGLEFLIYFQGNSAPDKSGLPSDRFSAERTGGSVSTLTIQRTQQEDSAVYLCASSLGVQSTDTQYFGPGTRLTVL.

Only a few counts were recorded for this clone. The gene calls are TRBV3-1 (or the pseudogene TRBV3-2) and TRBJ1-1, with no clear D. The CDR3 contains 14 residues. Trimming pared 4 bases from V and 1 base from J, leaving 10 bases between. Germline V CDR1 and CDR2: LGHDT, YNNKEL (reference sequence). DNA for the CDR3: TGTGCCAGCAGCCCCTGGACTGAGAACACTGAAGCTTTCTTT. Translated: CASSPWTENTEAFF.

The DNA for the CDR3 is TGTGCCAGCAGCCTGAATCTTCGGGAGAGTGAAAAACTGTTTTTT. Its translation: CASSLNLRESEKLFF. J is TRBJ1-4 and V is TRBV6-5; D not resolved. The CDR3 covers 15 residues. The germline gives CDR1 MNHEY, CDR2 SVGAGI. The germline V and J ends were trimmed by 6 bases and 7 bases, with 18 bases remaining between them.